This T cell receptor (beta chain) was recovered during a study of T-cell memory formation after mild COVID-19. Looking at the study overall: Clusters were largely donor specific. Study-wide results and caveats: Shrinking CD4+ clones were chiefly CM and EM; CD8+ ones were chiefly EMRA. The study detected some responding clones in pre-infection memory, suggesting cross-reactive memory joined.

TCRdb processed the 5' RACE reads anew with MiXCR; each CDR3 protein has one entry. The table includes over 70,000 distinct CDR3 sequences, around 15% detected once. Concerning this clonotype: The antigen remains undetermined.

V was pared by 5 bases and J by 4 bases, with 14 bases between. CDR1 and CDR2 from the germline V gene are PRHDT and FYEKMQ (reference sequence). This CDR3 comprises 14 residues. This receptor was taken from a man between 18 and 29 years old who had mild COVID-19 (a few samples of this study predate the infection). Cell type and time point are not known. Sequencing used PBMCs or a T cell subset sorted from them (not recorded which). The V gene is TRBV13, the J gene TRBJ2-5, with D unclear. CDR3 sequence: CASSPKHLLETQYF. The DNA for the CDR3 is TGTGCCAGCAGCCCTAAACACCTTCTAGAGACCCAGTACTTC.